This T cell receptor beta chain is from a study of T cell clonality in common variable immunodeficiency. Study-level findings and limits: Reportedly, TCR beta sequences from common variable immunodeficiency showed fewer deletions and N-nucleotide insertions.

Per the germline V gene, CDR1 is DFQATT and CDR2 is SNEGSKA (reference sequence). The ends were cut back, 0 bases at V and 3 bases at J, with 11 bases in the middle. This CDR3 has 14 residues. Assay: immunoSEQ multiplex PCR; the TCRdb copy retains only in-frame clones and omits some. Sampling found tens of thousands of clones, none seen once. There are many counts of this clone. The antigen remains unidentified. The read terminates 3 residues ahead of where the CDR3 ends, so the germline J gene completes it. Donors gave roughly 5 to 8 ml heparinized peripheral whole blood. The sample was peripheral blood mononuclear cells. The chain carries TRBV20-1 and TRBJ1-2, with D unresolved. This sequence was found in a human donor with common variable immunodeficiency. This CDR3 is CSARDFGRDYGYTF. The DNA read from the CDR3 is TGCAGTGCTAGAGATTTCGGAAGGGACTATGGC.